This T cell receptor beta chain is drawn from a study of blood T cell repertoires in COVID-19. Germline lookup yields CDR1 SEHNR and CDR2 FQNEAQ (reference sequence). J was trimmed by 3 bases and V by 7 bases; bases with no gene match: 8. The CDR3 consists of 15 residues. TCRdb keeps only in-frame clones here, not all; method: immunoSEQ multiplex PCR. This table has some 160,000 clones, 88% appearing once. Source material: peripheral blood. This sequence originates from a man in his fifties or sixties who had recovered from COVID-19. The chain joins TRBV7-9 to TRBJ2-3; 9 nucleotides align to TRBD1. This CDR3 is CASIDLTGGTDTQYF. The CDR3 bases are TGTGCCAGCATCGATCTGACAGGGGGGACAGATACGCAGTATTTT.